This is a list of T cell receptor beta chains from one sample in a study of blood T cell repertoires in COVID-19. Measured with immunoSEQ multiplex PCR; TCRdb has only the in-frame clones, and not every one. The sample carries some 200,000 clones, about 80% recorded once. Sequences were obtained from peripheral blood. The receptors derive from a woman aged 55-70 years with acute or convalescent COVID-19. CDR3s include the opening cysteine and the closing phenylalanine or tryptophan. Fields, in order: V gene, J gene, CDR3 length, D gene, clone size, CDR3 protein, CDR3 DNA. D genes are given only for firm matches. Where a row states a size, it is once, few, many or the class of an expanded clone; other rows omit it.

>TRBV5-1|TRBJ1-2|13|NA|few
CASSLGAGAGYTF
TGCGCCAGCAGCCTGGGGGCAGGGGCTGGCTACACCTTC
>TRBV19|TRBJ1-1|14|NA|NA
CASSFRTMNTEAFF
TGTGCCAGTAGTTTCAGGACAATGAACACTGAAGCTTTCTTT
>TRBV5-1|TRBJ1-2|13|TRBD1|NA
CASRSGTVYGYTF
TGCGCCAGCAGGTCCGGGACAGTCTATGGCTACACCTTC
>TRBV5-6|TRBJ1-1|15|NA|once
CASSLRPRQNTEAFF
TGTGCCAGCAGCTTGAGGCCGCGGCAGAACACTGAAGCTTTCTTT
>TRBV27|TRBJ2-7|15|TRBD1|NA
CASSKLDRGLYEQYF
TGTGCCAGCAGCAAGCTGGACAGGGGGCTCTACGAGCAGTACTTC
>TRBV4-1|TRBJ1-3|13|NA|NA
CASSQRSGDTIYF
TGCGCCAGCAGCCAAAGATCAGGGGACACCATATATTTT
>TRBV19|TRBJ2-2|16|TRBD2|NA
CASSIVGTRTTGELFF
TGTGCCAGTAGTATAGTCGGGACTAGAACCACCGGAGAGCTGTTTTTT
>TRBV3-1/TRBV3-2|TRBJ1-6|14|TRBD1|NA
CASREQGLFSPLHF
TGTGCCAGCAGGGAACAGGGGCTCTTCTCACCCCTCCACTTT
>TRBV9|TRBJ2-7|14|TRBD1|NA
CASSQTDRGREQYF
TGTGCCAGCAGCCAAACAGACAGGGGGCGCGAGCAGTACTTC
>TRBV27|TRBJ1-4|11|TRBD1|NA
CASSSGQKLFF
TGTGCCAGCAGCTCGGGACAGAAACTGTTTTTT
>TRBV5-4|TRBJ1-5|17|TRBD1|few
CASSFTKGQGSNQPQHF
TGTGCCAGCAGCTTCACGAAGGGACAGGGCAGCAATCAGCCCCAGCATTTT
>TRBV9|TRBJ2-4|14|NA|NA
CASSPYQAKNIQYF
TGTGCCAGCAGCCCATATCAGGCCAAAAACATTCAGTACTTC
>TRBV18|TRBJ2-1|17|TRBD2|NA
CASSPQAIGLVHNEQFF
TGTGCCAGCTCACCACAGGCGATTGGACTAGTCCACAATGAGCAGTTCTTC
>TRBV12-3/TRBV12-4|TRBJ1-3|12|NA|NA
CASGSGGNTIYF
TGTGCCAGCGGAAGCGGGGGAAACACCATATATTTT
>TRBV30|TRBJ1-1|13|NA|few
CAWSVVQGLEAFF
TGTGCCTGGAGTGTGGTCCAGGGCTTAGAAGCTTTCTTT
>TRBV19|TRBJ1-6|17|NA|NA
CASSIRRAVGANSPLHF
TGTGCCAGTAGTATTAGGCGAGCGGTCGGTGCTAATTCACCCCTCCACTTT
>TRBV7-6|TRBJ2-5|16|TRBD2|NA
CASSFREGGFGETQYF
TGTGCCAGCAGTTTCCGGGAGGGGGGCTTTGGAGAGACCCAGTACTTC
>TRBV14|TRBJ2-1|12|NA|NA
CASSQSGNEQFF
TGTGCCAGCAGCCAATCGGGGAATGAGCAGTTCTTC
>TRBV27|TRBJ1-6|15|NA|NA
CASSLVSGANSPLHF
TGTGCCAGCAGTTTGGTCTCAGGGGCTAATTCACCCCTCCACTTT
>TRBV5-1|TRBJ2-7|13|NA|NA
CASSLLRSYEQYF
TGCGCCAGCAGCTTGTTGAGGAGCTACGAGCAGTACTTC
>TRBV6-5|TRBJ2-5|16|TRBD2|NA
CASSSTSGGAYETQYF
TGTGCCAGCAGTTCAACTAGCGGGGGGGCCTATGAGACCCAGTACTTC
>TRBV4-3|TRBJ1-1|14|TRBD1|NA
CASSQEDRLTEAFF
TGCGCCAGCAGCCAAGAGGACAGGTTAACTGAAGCTTTCTTT
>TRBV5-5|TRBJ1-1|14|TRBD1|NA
CASSYGTGRAEAFF
TGTGCCAGCAGCTACGGGACAGGGAGGGCTGAAGCTTTCTTT
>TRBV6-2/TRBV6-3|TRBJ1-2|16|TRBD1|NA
CASSYSRQGSSYGYTF
TGTGCCAGCAGTTACTCTCGACAGGGTTCGAGCTATGGCTACACCTTC
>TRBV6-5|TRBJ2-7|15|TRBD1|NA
CASRRTGQASYEQYF
TGTGCCAGCAGGAGAACGGGACAGGCATCCTACGAGCAGTACTTC
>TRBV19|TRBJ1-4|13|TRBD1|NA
CATVDRAGEKLFF
TGTGCCACCGTCGACAGGGCGGGTGAAAAACTGTTTTTT
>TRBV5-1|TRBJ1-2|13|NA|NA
CASSLESGFGYTF
TGCGCCAGCAGCTTGGAATCGGGATTTGGCTACACCTTC
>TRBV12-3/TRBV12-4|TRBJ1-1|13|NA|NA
CASNSEVYTEAFF
TGTGCCAGCAATTCGGAGGTTTACACTGAAGCTTTCTTT
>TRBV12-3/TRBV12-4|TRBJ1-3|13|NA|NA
CADEPSSGNTIYF
TGTGCAGATGAACCGAGCTCTGGAAACACCATATATTTT
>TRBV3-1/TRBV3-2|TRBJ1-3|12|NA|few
CASSRDRNTIYF
TGTGCCAGCAGCCGGGACAGAAACACCATATATTTT
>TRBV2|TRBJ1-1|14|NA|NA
CASSLAAMSTEAFF
TGTGCCAGCAGTTTAGCAGCCATGAGCACTGAAGCTTTCTTT
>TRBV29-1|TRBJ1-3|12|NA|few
CSATVAGNTIYF
TGCAGCGCCACAGTCGCTGGAAACACCATATATTTT
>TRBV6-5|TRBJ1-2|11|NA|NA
CASSINYGYTF
TGTGCCAGCAGTATAAACTATGGCTACACCTTC
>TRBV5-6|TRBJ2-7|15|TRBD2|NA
CASSSRLAGTYEQYF
TGTGCCAGCAGCTCCCGACTAGCGGGAACATACGAGCAGTACTTC
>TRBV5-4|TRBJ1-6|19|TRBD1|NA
CASSLFSQGAGVLNSPLHF
TGTGCCAGCAGCTTGTTTTCCCAGGGGGCTGGTGTTTTGAATTCACCCCTCCACTTT
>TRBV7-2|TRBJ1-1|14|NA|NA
CASSLAGQNTEAFF
TGTGCCAGCAGCTTAGCGGGCCAGAACACTGAAGCTTTCTTT